The TCR beta chain described here comes from a study of T-cell reconstitution after alpha-beta-depleted transplantation in children. Study-wide results and caveats: Some patients' high day-60 TCRbeta diversity was attributed to recipient cells surviving conditioning. After one year, T-cell counts and TCRbeta diversity mostly came from new T cells. Reports say that about two months after transplant, the alpha-beta T cells came out of several hundred graft clones that had expanded.

A word on this clonotype: Its antigen is unidentified.

Library preparation (for TCRbeta) was performed with unique molecular identifiers. TCRdb reprocessed the PCR reads via MiXCR and lists one record per CDR3 protein. The repertoire includes about 870,000 distinct CDR3 sequences, 16% of them detected once, and approximately 5% sits in the top ten. This CDR3 spans 14 amino acids. CDR1 is SGHRS and CDR2 is YFSETQ in the germline V gene. After removal of 0 bases from V and 4 bases from J, the junction contained 1 base not matched to a gene. The source is a male patient under 18 who had a stem cell transplant for acute lymphoblastic leukemia, so the T cells may come from the graft donor. This specimen consisted of PBMCs, mostly from graft donor cells, obtained 360 days after TCRalphabeta/CD19-depleted stem cell transplant. The V and J genes are TRBV5-1 and TRBJ2-3; 8 bases are a match to TRBD2. CDR3 bases: TGCGCCAGCAGCTTGGAACTAGCGGCAGATACGCAGTATTTT. Protein sequence: CASSLELAADTQYF.